These 22 T cell receptor beta chains came from one sample sequenced in a study of early T cells in non-severe SARS-CoV-2 infection (dated by TCRdb to the early 2020s). Preparation of the library involved 5' RACE. Reads for this sample came from a NextSeq 500. TCRdb ran its own pipeline on the public reads, namely fastp trimming at Q25 and MiXCR clone calling, and kept in-frame beta chains. Here each entry gathers all rows of one CDR3 protein and keeps the most common genes and DNA. For this sample there are 70,000 to 95,000 distinct CDR3 sequences; more than 7.5% appear just once. The ten top clones hold around 4.6% of the sample. The sequencing sample was made of whole blood. These TCRs come from an adult who was a healthcare worker with PCR-confirmed SARS-CoV-2 infection or an uninfected control (not recorded which).

V gene TRBV7-2 combines with J gene TRBJ2-5; TRBD2 matches at 10 bases. The CDR3 loop spans 15 amino acids. Germline lookup yields CDR1 SGHTA and CDR2 FQGNSA. Trimming took 1 base from V and 5 from J; bases not matched to a gene: 4. The CDR3: CASSLELAGWETQYF. Here the CDR3 DNA reads TGTGCCAGCAGCTTAGAACTAGCGGGATGGGAGACCCAGTACTTC.

The rearrangement joins TRBV3-1 to TRBJ2-5, with 8 bases lining up with TRBD2. The CDR3 runs 16 residues. Per germline, CDR1 LGHDT and CDR2 YNNKEL (reference sequence). J was trimmed by 4 bases and V by 4 bases; bases with no gene match: 11. The CDR3 DNA sequence: TGTGCCAGCAGCCCTACAACTGGCGGGAGGAGAGAGACCCAGTACTTC. Protein: CASSPTTGGRRETQYF.

The sample holds a few counts of this clonotype. V usage is TRBV2 and J usage is TRBJ1-1, with D hard to call. Germline CDR1 SNHLY, CDR2 FYNNEI. V lost 2 bases to trimming and J lost 5 bases, with 15 bases between them. This CDR3 is built from 15 residues. This CDR3 reads CASSEHPAIQTEAFF. The CDR3 DNA sequence: TGTGCCAGCAGTGAACACCCGGCTATACAGACTGAAGCTTTCTTT.

The chain has TRBV28 and TRBJ2-7; unclear D gene. The CDR3 runs to 15 residues. The V gene lost 5 bases and the J gene lost 3 bases, with 17 bases spanning the gap. Looked up from germline, CDR1 is MDHEN and CDR2 is SYDVKM. CDR3: CASSGAISGHYEQYF. For the CDR3, the DNA is TGTGCCAGCAGTGGAGCGATAAGTGGCCACTACGAGCAGTACTTC.

This clonotype has just a few counts. This chain joins TRBV29-1 and TRBJ1-5; TRBD1 agrees at 7 bases. There are 13 residues in the CDR3. Trimming took 6 bases from V and 3 from J; bases not matched to a gene: 5. Germline assignment: CDR1 SQVTM and CDR2 ANQGSEA. CDR3 sequence (DNA): TGCAGCGTGTGGACAGGTACCAATCAGCCCCAGCATTTT. Amino acids: CSVWTGTNQPQHF.

The V and J genes are TRBV30 and TRBJ2-3; TRBD2 matches 15 bases. V lost 0 bases and J lost 6; bases outside the gene matches: 7. This CDR3 contains 17 residues. Germline V gene sequence: CDR1 GTSNPN, CDR2 SVGIG (reference sequence). The CDR3 sequence is CAWSVRGLAGGQDTQYF. CDR3 nucleotide sequence: TGTGCCTGGAGTGTACGAGGACTAGCGGGAGGGCAGGATACGCAGTATTTT.

This chain links TRBV3-1 with TRBJ1-3, with a tentative D call TRBD1 (6 bases). CDR1 and CDR2 from the germline V gene are LGHDT and YNNKEL (reference sequence). The CDR3 runs to 14 residues. V was trimmed by 5 bases and J by 4 bases, leaving 12 bases between them. CDR3 sequence reads: CASSERGVGNTIYF. Written as DNA, the CDR3 is TGTGCCAGCAGCGAAAGGGGGGTAGGAAACACCATATATTTT.

This clonotype was picked up a small number of times. The chain has TRBV7-2 and TRBJ2-7; 10 bases line up with TRBD2. The germline V gene has CDR1 SGHTA and CDR2 FQGNSA. J lost 7 bases, V lost 0 bases, and 9 bases had no gene match. The CDR3 contains 16 residues. The DNA of the CDR3 is TGTGCCAGCAGCTTAGCCCAAGCGGGAGGGCCGAGGGAGCAGTACTTC. Its translation: CASSLAQAGGPREQYF.

Of note for this clonotype: A much larger clone differs from this one at a single base, so this may be a read error. The rearrangement uses TRBV3-1 and TRBJ2-2; D is uncertain. Germline V lookup: CDR1 LGHDT, CDR2 YNNKEL (reference sequence). V was trimmed by 4 bases and J by 2 bases, leaving 8 bases between them. This CDR3 region has 14 residues. DNA for the CDR3: TGTGCCAGCAGCCCCCCTGGTAACACCGGGGAGCTGTTTTTT. It yields the protein CASSPPGNTGELFF.

The chain joins TRBV12-3 or TRBV12-4 to TRBJ1-1; 7 bases fit TRBD1. CDR3 length: 13 amino acids. The junction had 3 bases not matched to a gene; V was cut back by 7 bases and J by 1 base. The CDR3 DNA reads TGTGCCAGCAATAGACAGGGGAACACTGAAGCTTTCTTT. This translates into CASNRQGNTEAFF.

V is TRBV20-1 and J is TRBJ2-4; D remains ambiguous. Germline V CDR1 and CDR2: DFQATT, SNEGSKA (reference sequence). This CDR3 comprises 14 residues. Trimming cost V 6 bases and J 0 bases, with 12 bases left between them. Here the CDR3 DNA reads TGCAGTGCACCAACACTCCTAGCCAAAAACATTCAGTACTTC. Protein: CSAPTLLAKNIQYF.

This clonotype was observed at least ten times. The chain links TRBV20-1 to TRBJ1-4; 7 bases map to TRBD1. V lost 1 base and J lost 6; bases outside the gene matches: 8. The CDR3 extends over 15 amino acids. CDR1 and CDR2 (germline): DFQATT, SNEGSKA (reference sequence). CDR3 residues: CSARAPTGFYEKLFF. CDR3 nucleotides: TGCAGTGCTAGAGCCCCGACAGGGTTTTATGAAAAACTGTTTTTT.

This clonotype was counted only a few times. The rearrangement joins TRBV20-1 to TRBJ2-5; a possible D gene is TRBD2 (6 bases). V lost 5 bases to trimming and J lost 7 bases, with 38 bases between them. This CDR3 contains 20 residues. Germline assignment: CDR1 DFQATT and CDR2 SNEGSKA (reference sequence). The CDR3 sequence is CSAPKFAGGRGGTRDRTQYF. The CDR3 bases are TGCAGTGCTCCCAAATTTGCCGGAGGGCGTGGAGGTACAAGAGACCGGACCCAGTACTTC.

As concerns this clonotype: A much larger clone is a single base away; this may be a read error. The chain joins TRBV20-1 to TRBJ2-3; TRBD2 is a possible D gene (6 bases). Trimming pared 1 base from V and 9 bases from J, leaving 14 bases between. Looked up from germline, CDR1 is DFQATT and CDR2 is SNEGSKA (reference sequence). CDR3 length: 13 amino acids. The CDR3 protein is CSARGLAGKTQYF. The DNA of the CDR3 is TGCAGTGCTAGAGGGTTGGCGGGGAAAACGCAGTATTTT.

In its sample, this clonotype was seen a few times. V is TRBV5-1 and J is TRBJ2-2; 16 nucleotides line up with TRBD2. This CDR3 has 18 residues. Trimming took 3 bases from V and 4 from J; bases not matched to a gene: 6. Germline values: CDR1 SGHRS, CDR2 YFSETQ. The CDR3 bases are TGCGCCAGCAGCTCGGGACTAGCGGGAGGGCCCGTCACCGGGGAGCTGTTTTTT. Its protein product is CASSSGLAGGPVTGELFF.

This clonotype was seen a handful of times. The CDR3 nucleotides are TGTGCCAGTGCGAAGGAGTTGGGACTAGCGGGAGGGAAGCCCGCTAATGAGCAGTTCTTC. Translation gives CASAKELGLAGGKPANEQFF. The chain carries TRBV6-5 and TRBJ2-1; TRBD2 matches at 16 bases. V trimming: 9 bases; J trimming: 7 bases; junction bases outside the gene matches: 21. The CDR3 length is 20 residues. Germline V gene sequence: CDR1 MNHEY, CDR2 SVGAGI.

V usage is TRBV12-3 or TRBV12-4 and J usage is TRBJ2-7; D call uncertain. The V gene lost 5 bases and the J gene lost 0 bases, with 20 bases spanning the gap. The CDR3 consists of 17 residues. This CDR3 reads CASSTTRSRRSSYEQYF. The CDR3 nucleotides read TGTGCCAGCAGTACTACGCGGTCCCGTAGGAGCTCCTACGAGCAGTACTTC.

This clonotype was counted many times. CDR3 DNA: TGCGCCAGCAGCCAGACCCGGCTAGCGGGAGTGCAGCAGTTCTTC. This translates into CASSQTRLAGVQQFF. This rearrangement joins TRBV4-1 to TRBJ2-1; 10 nucleotides match TRBD2. Germline V gene lookup returns CDR1 MGHRA and CDR2 YSYEKL. J gave up 11 bases and V 3 bases, and 10 bases lay outside the gene matches. The CDR3 has 15 residues.

This clonotype was seen ten or more times. The chain employs TRBV5-1 and TRBJ1-3; D may be TRBD1 (5 bases). This CDR3 region has 16 residues. Per the germline V gene, CDR1 is SGHRS and CDR2 is YFSETQ. Trimming took off 0 bases at V and 3 bases at J, with 13 bases between the two ends. The CDR3 nucleotides are TGCGCCAGCAGCTTGGGGTCTATAGGGGTTGGAAACACCATATATTTT. This gives the protein CASSLGSIGVGNTIYF.

DNA for the CDR3: TGTGCCAGCAGCTCGTGGACAGAGGTTATCGAGCAGTACTTC. Protein: CASSSWTEVIEQYF. The genes are TRBV28 and TRBJ2-7; maybe TRBD1 (6 bases). The CDR3 has 14 amino acids. The germline gives CDR1 MDHEN, CDR2 SYDVKM. V was clipped by 6 bases and J by 6 bases, with 18 bases between them.

With regard to this clonotype: A much larger clonotype is one base distant, so this may be a read error. The chain couples TRBV3-1 to TRBJ2-2; TRBD2 might be the D (6 bases). The CDR3 runs 17 residues. Trimming removed 1 base from V and 6 bases from J, with 18 bases in between. Germline assignment: CDR1 LGHDT and CDR2 YNNKEL (reference sequence). The CDR3 protein is CASSQVTGARGPGELFF. The DNA for the CDR3 is TGTGCCAGCAGCCAAGTTACGGGAGCGCGAGGGCCCGGGGAGCTGTTTTTT.

This clonotype appeared many times. V and J are TRBV28 and TRBJ1-4; 7 positions match TRBD1. Per the germline V gene, CDR1 is MDHEN and CDR2 is SYDVKM. There are 14 residues in the CDR3. V shed 7 bases and J 4 bases; nucleotides not matched to a gene: 6. The DNA for the CDR3 is TGTGCCAGCAACCGACAGGGCCTTAATGAAAAACTGTTTTTT. It encodes CASNRQGLNEKLFF.